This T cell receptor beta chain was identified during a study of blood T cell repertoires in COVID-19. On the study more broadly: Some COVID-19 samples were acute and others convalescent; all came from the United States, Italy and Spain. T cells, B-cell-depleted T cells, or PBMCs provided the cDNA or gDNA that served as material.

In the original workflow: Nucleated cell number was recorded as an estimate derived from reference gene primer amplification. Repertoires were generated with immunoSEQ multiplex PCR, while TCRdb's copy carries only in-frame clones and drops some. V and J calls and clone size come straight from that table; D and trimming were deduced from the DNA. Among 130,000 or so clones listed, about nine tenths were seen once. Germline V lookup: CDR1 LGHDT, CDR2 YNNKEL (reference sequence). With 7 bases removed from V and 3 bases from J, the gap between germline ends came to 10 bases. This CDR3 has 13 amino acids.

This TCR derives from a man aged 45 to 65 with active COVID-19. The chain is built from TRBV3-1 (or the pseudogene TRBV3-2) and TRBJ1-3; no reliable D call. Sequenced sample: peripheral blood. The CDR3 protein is CASTGFGGNTIYF. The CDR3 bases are TGTGCCAGCACCGGGTTCGGTGGAAACACCATATATTTT.